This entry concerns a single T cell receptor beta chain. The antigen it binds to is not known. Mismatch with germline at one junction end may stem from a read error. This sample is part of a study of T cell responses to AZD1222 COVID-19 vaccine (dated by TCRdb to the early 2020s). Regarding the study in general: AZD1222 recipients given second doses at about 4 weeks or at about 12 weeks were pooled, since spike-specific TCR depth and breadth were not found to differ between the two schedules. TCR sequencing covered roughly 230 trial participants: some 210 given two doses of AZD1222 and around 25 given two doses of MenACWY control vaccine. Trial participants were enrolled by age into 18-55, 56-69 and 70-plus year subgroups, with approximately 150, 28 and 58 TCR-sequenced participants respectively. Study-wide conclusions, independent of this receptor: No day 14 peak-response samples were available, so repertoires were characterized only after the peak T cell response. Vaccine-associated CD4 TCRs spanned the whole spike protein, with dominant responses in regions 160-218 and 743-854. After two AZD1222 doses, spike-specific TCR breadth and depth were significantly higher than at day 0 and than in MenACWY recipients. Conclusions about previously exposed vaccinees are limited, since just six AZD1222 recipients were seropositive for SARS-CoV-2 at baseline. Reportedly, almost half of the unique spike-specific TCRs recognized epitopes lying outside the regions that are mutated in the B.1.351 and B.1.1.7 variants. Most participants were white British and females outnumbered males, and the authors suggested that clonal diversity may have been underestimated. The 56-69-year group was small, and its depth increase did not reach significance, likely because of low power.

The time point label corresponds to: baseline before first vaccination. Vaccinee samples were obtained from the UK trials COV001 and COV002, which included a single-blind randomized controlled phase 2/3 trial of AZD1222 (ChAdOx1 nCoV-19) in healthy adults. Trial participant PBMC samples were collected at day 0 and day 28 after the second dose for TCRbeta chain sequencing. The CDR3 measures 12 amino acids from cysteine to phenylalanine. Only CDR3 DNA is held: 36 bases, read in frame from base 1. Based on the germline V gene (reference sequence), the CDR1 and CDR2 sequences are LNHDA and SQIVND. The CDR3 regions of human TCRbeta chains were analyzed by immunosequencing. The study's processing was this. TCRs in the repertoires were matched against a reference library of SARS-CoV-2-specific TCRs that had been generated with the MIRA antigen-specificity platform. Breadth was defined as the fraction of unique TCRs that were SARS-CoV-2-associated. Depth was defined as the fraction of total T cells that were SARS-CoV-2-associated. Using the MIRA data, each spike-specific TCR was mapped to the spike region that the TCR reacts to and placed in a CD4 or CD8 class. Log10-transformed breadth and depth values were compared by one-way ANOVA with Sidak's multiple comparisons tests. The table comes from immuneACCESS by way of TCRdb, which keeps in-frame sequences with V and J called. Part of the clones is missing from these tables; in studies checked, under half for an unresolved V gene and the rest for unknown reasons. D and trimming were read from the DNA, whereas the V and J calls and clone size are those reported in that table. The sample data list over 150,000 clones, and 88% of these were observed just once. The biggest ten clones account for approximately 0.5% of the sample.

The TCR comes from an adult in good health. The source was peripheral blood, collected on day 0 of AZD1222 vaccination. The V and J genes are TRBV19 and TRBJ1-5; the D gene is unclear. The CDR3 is CASSGPGPPEDF. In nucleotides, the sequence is TGTGCCAGTAGTGGTCCCGGGCCCCCCGAGGATTTT.